This T cell receptor (beta chain) was captured by sequencing in a study of preoperative IRX-2 immunotherapy in early breast cancer. The CDR3 totals 16 residues. Germline CDR1 is LNHNV and CDR2 is YYDKDF (reference sequence). Trimming pared 0 bases from V and 3 bases from J, leaving 9 bases between. Repertoires were generated with immunoSEQ multiplex PCR, while TCRdb's copy carries only in-frame clones and drops some. The profile shows just over 25,000 clones, 81% of them singletons. Sample treatment: preoperative locoregional IRX-2 cytokine immunotherapy. Preoperative locoregional IRX-2 cytokine immunotherapy was tested in the phase Ib source study.

The sequence derives from a human donor with breast cancer. J is TRBJ1-6 and V is TRBV15, with D unclear. The sample consisted of lymph node tissue, taken after IRX-2 immunotherapy. The CDR3 DNA is TGTGCCACCAGCAGAGATCTAGGTGACTATAATTCACCCCTCCACTTT. Its protein product is CATSRDLGDYNSPLHF.